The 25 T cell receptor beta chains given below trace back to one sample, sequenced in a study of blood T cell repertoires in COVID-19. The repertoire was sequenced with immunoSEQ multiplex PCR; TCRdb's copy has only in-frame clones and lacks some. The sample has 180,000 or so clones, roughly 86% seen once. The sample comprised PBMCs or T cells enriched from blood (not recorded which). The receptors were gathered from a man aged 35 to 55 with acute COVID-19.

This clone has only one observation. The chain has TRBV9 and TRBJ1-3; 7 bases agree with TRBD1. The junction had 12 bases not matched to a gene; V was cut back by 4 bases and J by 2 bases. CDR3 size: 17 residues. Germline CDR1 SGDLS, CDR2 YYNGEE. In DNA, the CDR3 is TGTGCCAGCAGCTCCGGACAGGCCGTTACTCCTGGAAACACCATATATTTT. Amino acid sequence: CASSSGQAVTPGNTIYF.

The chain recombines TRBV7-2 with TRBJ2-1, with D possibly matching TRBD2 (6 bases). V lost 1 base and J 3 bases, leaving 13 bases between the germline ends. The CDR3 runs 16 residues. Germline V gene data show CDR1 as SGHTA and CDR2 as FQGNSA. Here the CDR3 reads CASSLDSGGIYNEQFF. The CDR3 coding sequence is TGTGCCAGCAGCTTAGACTCGGGCGGGATCTACAATGAGCAGTTCTTC.

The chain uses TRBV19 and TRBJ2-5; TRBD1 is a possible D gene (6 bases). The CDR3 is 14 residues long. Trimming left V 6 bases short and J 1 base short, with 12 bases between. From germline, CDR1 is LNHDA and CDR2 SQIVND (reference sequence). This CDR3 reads CASRGMDSQETQYF. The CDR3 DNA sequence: TGTGCCAGTAGGGGGATGGACAGCCAAGAGACCCAGTACTTC.

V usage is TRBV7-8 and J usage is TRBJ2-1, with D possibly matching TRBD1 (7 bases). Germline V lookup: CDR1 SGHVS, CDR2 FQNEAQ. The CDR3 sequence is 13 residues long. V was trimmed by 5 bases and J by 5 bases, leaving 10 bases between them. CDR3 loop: CASSAGQHNEQFF. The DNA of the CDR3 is TGTGCCAGCAGCGCGGGACAGCACAATGAGCAGTTCTTC.

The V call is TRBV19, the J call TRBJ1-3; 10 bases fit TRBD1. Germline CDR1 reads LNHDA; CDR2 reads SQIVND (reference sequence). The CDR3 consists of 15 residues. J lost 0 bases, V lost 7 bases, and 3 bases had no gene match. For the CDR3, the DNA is TGTGCCAGTAAGGACAGGGGGACCTCTGGAAACACCATATATTTT. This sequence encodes CASKDRGTSGNTIYF. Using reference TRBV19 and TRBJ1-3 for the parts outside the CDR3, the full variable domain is DGGITQSPKYLFRKEGQNVTLSCEQNLNHDAMYWYRQDPGQGLRLIYYSQIVNDFQKGDIAEGYSVSREKKESFPLTVTSAQKNPTAFYLCASKDRGTSGNTIYFGEGSWLTVV.

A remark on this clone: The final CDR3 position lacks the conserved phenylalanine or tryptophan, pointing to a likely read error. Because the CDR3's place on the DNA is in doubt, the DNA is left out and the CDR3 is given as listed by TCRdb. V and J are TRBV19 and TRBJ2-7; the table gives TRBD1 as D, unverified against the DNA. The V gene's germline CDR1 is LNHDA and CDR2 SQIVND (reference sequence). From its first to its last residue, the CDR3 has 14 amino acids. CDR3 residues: CASTSIPAPGTDSS.

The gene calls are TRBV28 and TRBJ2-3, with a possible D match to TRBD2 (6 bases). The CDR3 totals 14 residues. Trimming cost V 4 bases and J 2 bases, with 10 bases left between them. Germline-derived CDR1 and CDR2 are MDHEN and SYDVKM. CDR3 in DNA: TGTGCCAGCAGTTCCCGACTAGACACAGATACGCAGTATTTT. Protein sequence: CASSSRLDTDTQYF.

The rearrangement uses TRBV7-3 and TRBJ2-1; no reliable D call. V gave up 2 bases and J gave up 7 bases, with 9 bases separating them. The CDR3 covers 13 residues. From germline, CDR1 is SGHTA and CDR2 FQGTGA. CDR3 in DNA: TGTGCCAGCAGCTTAGAGGTTGGGAATGAGCAGTTCTTC. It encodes CASSLEVGNEQFF.

The CDR3 nucleotides read TGTGCCTGGAGCCTAAATTCCGGGACAGGGTTTGGAAACACCATATATTTT. Amino acid sequence: CAWSLNSGTGFGNTIYF. The chain employs TRBV30 and TRBJ1-3, with 9 bases aligning to TRBD1. V shed 3 bases and J 3 bases; nucleotides not matched to a gene: 12. The CDR3 covers 17 residues. The germline V gene encodes CDR1 GTSNPN and CDR2 SVGIG (reference sequence).

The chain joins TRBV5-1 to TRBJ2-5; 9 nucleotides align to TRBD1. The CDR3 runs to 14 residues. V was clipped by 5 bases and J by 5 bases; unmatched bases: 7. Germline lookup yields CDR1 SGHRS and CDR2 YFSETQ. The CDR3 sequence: CASRAGTGWETQYF. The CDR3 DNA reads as TGCGCCAGCAGGGCCGGGACAGGGTGGGAGACCCAGTACTTC.

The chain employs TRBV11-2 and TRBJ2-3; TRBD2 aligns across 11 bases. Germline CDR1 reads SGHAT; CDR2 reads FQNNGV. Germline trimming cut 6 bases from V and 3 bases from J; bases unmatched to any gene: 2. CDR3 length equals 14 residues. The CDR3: CASRGTSGTDTQYF. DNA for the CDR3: TGTGCCAGCAGGGGGACTAGCGGAACAGATACGCAGTATTTT.

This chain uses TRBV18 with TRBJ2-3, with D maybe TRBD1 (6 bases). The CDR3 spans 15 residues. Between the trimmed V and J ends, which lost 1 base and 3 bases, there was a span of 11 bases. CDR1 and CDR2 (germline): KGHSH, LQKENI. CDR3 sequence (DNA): TGTGCCAGCTCACCACTTAACACAGGGACAGATACGCAGTATTTT. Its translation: CASSPLNTGTDTQYF.

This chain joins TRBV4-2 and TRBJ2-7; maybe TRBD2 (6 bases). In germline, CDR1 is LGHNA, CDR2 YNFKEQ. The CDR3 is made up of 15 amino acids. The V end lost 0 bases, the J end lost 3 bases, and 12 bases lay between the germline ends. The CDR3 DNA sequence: TGTGCCAGCAGCCAAGATCGGGACTCGATCTACGAGCAGTACTTC. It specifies CASSQDRDSIYEQYF.

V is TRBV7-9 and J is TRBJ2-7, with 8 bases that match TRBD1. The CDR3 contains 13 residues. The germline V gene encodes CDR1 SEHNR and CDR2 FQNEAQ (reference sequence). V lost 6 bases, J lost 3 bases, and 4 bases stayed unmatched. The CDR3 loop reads CASSKGTGYEQYF. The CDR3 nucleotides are TGTGCCAGCAGTAAGGGGACAGGCTACGAGCAGTACTTC.

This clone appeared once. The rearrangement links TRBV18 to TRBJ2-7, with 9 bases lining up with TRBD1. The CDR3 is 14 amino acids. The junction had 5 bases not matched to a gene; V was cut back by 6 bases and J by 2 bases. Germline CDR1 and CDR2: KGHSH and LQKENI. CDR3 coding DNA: TGTGCCAGCTCCGGGACAGGGAATCCCTACGAGCAGTACTTC. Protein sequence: CASSGTGNPYEQYF. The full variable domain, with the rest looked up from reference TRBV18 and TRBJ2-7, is NAGVMQNPRHLVRRRGQEARLRCSPMKGHSHVYWYRQLPEEGLKFMVYLQKENIIDESGMPKERFSAEFPKEGPSILRIQQVVRGDSAAYFCASSGTGNPYEQYFGPGTRLTVT.

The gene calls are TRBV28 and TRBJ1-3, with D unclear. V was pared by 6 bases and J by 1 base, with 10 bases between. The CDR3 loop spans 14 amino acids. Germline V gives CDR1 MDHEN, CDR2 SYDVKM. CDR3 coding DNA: TGTGCCAGCAGCTCGCGACAATCTGGAAACACCATATATTTT. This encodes CASSSRQSGNTIYF. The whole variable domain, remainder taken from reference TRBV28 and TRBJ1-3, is DVKVTQSSRYLVKRTGEKVFLECVQDMDHENMFWYRQDPGLGLRLIYFSYDVKMKEKGDIPEGYSVSREKKERFSLILESASTNQTSMYLCASSSRQSGNTIYFGEGSWLTVV.

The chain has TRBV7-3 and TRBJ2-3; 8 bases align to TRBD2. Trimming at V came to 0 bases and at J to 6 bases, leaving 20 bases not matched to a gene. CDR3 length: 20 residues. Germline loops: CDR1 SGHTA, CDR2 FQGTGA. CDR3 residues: CASSLTAGVPGLGLTDTQYF. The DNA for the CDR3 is TGTGCCAGCAGCTTAACTGCGGGGGTACCGGGACTAGGTCTAACCGATACGCAGTATTTT.

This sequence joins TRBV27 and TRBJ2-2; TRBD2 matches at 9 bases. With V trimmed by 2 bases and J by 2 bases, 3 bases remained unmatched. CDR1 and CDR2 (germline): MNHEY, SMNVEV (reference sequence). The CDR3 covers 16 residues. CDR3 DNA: TGTGCCAGCAGTTTAAGACTAGCGGAAAACACCGGGGAGCTGTTTTTT. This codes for CASSLRLAENTGELFF.

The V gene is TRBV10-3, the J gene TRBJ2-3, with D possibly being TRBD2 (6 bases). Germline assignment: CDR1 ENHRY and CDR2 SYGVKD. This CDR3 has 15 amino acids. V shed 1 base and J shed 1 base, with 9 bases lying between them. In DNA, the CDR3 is TGTGCCATCAGTGAGTGGCGGGAAGGCACAGATACGCAGTATTTT. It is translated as CAISEWREGTDTQYF.

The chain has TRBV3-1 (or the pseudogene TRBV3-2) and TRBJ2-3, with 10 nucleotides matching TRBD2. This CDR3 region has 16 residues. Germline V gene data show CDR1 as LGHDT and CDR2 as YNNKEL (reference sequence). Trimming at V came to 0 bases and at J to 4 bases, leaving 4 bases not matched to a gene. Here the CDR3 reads CASSQDSGRAPDTQYF. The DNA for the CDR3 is TGTGCCAGCAGCCAAGACAGCGGGAGGGCCCCAGATACGCAGTATTTT.

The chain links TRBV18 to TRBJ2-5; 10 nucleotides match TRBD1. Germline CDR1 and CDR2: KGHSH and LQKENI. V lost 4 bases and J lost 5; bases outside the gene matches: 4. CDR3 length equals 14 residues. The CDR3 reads CASSRPGQGETQYF. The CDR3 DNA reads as TGTGCCAGCTCACGTCCGGGACAGGGGGAGACCCAGTACTTC. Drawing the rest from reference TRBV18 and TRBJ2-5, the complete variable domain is NAGVMQNPRHLVRRRGQEARLRCSPMKGHSHVYWYRQLPEEGLKFMVYLQKENIIDESGMPKERFSAEFPKEGPSILRIQQVVRGDSAAYFCASSRPGQGETQYFGPGTRLLVL.

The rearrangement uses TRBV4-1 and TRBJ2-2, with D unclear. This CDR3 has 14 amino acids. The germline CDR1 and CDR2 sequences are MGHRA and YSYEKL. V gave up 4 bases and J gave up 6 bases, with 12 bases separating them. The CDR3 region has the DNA TGCGCCAGCAGCCCCCTCCAAGCGTCCGGGGAGCTGTTTTTT. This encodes CASSPLQASGELFF.

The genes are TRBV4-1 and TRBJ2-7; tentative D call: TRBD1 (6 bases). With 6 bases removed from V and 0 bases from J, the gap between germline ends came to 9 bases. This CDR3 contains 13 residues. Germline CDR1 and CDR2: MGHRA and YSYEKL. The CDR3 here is CASSNRDSYEQYF. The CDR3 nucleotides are TGCGCCAGCAGTAACAGGGACTCCTACGAGCAGTACTTC.

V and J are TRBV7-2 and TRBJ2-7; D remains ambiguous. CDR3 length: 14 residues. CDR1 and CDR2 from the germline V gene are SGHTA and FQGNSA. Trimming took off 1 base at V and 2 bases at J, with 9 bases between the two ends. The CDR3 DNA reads TGTGCCAGCAGCTTAGATCCTGGAGCCTACGAGCAGTACTTC. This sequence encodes CASSLDPGAYEQYF.

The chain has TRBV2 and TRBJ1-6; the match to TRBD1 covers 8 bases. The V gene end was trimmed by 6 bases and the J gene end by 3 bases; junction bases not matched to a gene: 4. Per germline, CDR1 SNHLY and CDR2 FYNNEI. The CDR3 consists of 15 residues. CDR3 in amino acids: CASSVTGGYNSPLHF. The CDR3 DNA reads TGTGCCAGCAGCGTAACAGGGGGCTATAATTCACCCCTCCACTTT.